The 13 T cell receptor beta chains below come from one sample, sequenced in a study of T-cell memory formation after mild COVID-19. MiXCR, run by TCRdb on the 5' RACE reads, gives a single entry per CDR3 protein. The sample has tens of thousands of distinct CDR3 sequences, 11% to 15% seen once. Sequencing was performed on PBMCs or a T cell subset sorted from them (not recorded which). The receptors come from an adult woman who had mild COVID-19 (a few samples of this study predate the infection). Cell type and time point are not known.

The sample holds a few counts of this clonotype. This chain links TRBV24-1 with TRBJ1-1; D gene ambiguous. The CDR3 is 13 residues long. Trimming pared 1 base from V and 1 base from J, leaving 3 bases between. Germline V gene data show CDR1 as KGHDR and CDR2 as SFDVKD. The CDR3 is CATSDLTNTEAFF. CDR3 sequence (DNA): TGTGCCACCAGTGATTTAACGAACACTGAAGCTTTCTTT.

This sequence joins TRBV6-5 and TRBJ2-7; no reliable D call. Germline CDR1 MNHEY, CDR2 SVGAGI. V was pared by 2 bases and J by 1 base, with 9 bases between. The CDR3 runs 14 residues. The CDR3 coding sequence is TGTGCCAGCAGTTACGGTCGGCAGTCCTACGAGCAGTACTTC. Protein product: CASSYGRQSYEQYF.

This chain links TRBV24-1 with TRBJ2-1; 7 nucleotides line up with TRBD1. This CDR3 contains 15 residues. The germline V gene has CDR1 KGHDR and CDR2 SFDVKD. V was clipped by 0 bases and J by 6 bases; unmatched bases: 4. The CDR3 DNA reads TGTGCCACCAGTGATTTGCATGACAGGGCCAATGAGCAGTTCTTC. This gives the protein CATSDLHDRANEQFF.

There are many counts of this clonotype. V gene TRBV6-5 combines with J gene TRBJ2-1, with 7 bases aligning to TRBD2. The germline V gene encodes CDR1 MNHEY and CDR2 SVGAGI. This CDR3 is 15 amino acids long. The V and J ends lost 1 base and 7 bases, in that order; junction bases with no gene match: 7. CDR3 region: CASSYFGRAGNEQFF. The CDR3 DNA reads as TGTGCCAGCAGTTACTTTGGGAGGGCGGGAAATGAGCAGTTCTTC.

This clonotype was observed a few times. The chain has TRBV7-6 and TRBJ2-5; a weak D match, TRBD2 (5 bases). Trimming stripped 0 bases from V and 10 bases from J, with 15 bases between. The CDR3 extends over 14 amino acids. Germline V gene data show CDR1 as SGHVS and CDR2 as FNYEAQ. In DNA form, the CDR3 reads TGTGCCAGCAGCTTAGCAGCGGACGGATTTCACCAGTACTTC. This gives the protein CASSLAADGFHQYF.

J is TRBJ1-3 and V is TRBV4-1; D uncertain. The CDR3 is 16 amino acids. Germline V gives CDR1 MGHRA, CDR2 YSYEKL. V was trimmed by 1 base and J by 2 bases, leaving 12 bases between them. As DNA, the CDR3 is TGCGCCAGCAGCCAAGTATTAGGCTTGACTGGAAACACCATATATTTT. Its translation is CASSQVLGLTGNTIYF.

This clonotype turned up a few times. The chain employs TRBV6-1 and TRBJ2-3, with 7 nucleotides matching TRBD2. J was trimmed by 5 bases and V by 7 bases; bases with no gene match: 15. The CDR3 runs 16 residues. Germline V gene sequence: CDR1 MNHNS, CDR2 SASEGT. The CDR3, as DNA: TGTGCCAGCACCCGCCCCCAGGGAGGGCCGGGAGATACGCAGTATTTT. Its protein product is CASTRPQGGPGDTQYF.

This clonotype occurred a few times. The chain joins TRBV11-2 to TRBJ1-4; tentatively, D is TRBD1 (5 bases). Germline values: CDR1 SGHAT, CDR2 FQNNGV. V gave up 0 bases and J gave up 4 bases, with 18 bases separating them. This CDR3 contains 18 residues. The CDR3 coding sequence is TGTGCCAGCAGCTTAGATCCCCAGCGGCAGGGATTTAATGAAAAACTGTTTTTT. Its protein product is CASSLDPQRQGFNEKLFF.

In this sample, this clonotype turned up a few times. This chain joins TRBV12-3 or TRBV12-4 and TRBJ1-1; 8 nucleotides agree with TRBD1. Unmatched junction bases numbered 13, after V lost 5 bases and J lost 11 bases. CDR3 length: 14 residues. The CDR3 spells CASSHTGQVIRAFF. CDR3 DNA: TGTGCCAGCAGTCATACGGGACAGGTCATTCGGGCTTTCTTT.

The V gene is TRBV6-5, the J gene TRBJ1-2; unclear D gene. Trimming removed 8 bases from V and 0 bases from J, with 10 bases in between. There are 13 residues in the CDR3. Germline V gene lookup returns CDR1 MNHEY and CDR2 SVGAGI. The CDR3 DNA sequence: TGTGCCAGCCTCAACCCCGCTAACTATGGCTACACCTTC. Protein sequence: CASLNPANYGYTF.

V and J are TRBV7-3 and TRBJ2-7, with D perhaps TRBD2 (5 bases). The CDR3 runs 16 residues. Deletions cut 5 bases from V and 7 bases from J, with 24 bases between. CDR1 SGHTA and CDR2 FQGTGA come from the germline V gene. CDR3 residues: CASSPTTNPSLGEQYF. CDR3 coding DNA: TGTGCCAGCAGCCCCACGACCAACCCCTCACTAGGGGAGCAGTACTTC.

The rearrangement uses TRBV15 and TRBJ2-7, with D possibly matching TRBD1 (6 bases). CDR3 length: 14 amino acids. The ends were cut back, 0 bases at V and 4 bases at J, with 10 bases in the middle. CDR1 and CDR2 (germline): LNHNV, YYDKDF (reference sequence). The CDR3 here is CATSRDWTDYEQYF. Written as DNA, the CDR3 is TGTGCCACCAGCAGAGATTGGACAGATTACGAGCAGTACTTC.

The chain is built from TRBV20-1 and TRBJ2-3; weak D call: TRBD2 (6 bases). Per germline, CDR1 DFQATT and CDR2 SNEGSKA (reference sequence). V was trimmed by 0 bases and J by 0 bases, leaving 10 bases between them. The CDR3 has 15 residues. For the CDR3, the DNA is TGCAGTGCTAGAGATTGGCTAGCGAGCACAGATACGCAGTATTTT. It is translated as CSARDWLASTDTQYF.